In its sample, the clone carrying this T cell receptor (beta chain) was seen once. The antigen is undetermined. The entry originates in a study of post-analysis software for immune sequencing data. cDNA libraries for TCR beta contained unique molecular identifiers. TCRdb ran MiXCR on the PCR reads and lists one entry per CDR3 protein. The table records about 210,000 distinct CDR3 sequences, roughly 28% of them present only once. Study outcomes and limitations: F measure grouped same-batch samples tightly together. With TRBV5-6, TRBV5-1 and TRBV20-1 included, about five TRBV segments were more frequent in patients than in controls.

CDR3 size: 16 residues. V was clipped by 4 bases and J by 3 bases; unmatched bases: 5. Germline CDR1 SGHRS, CDR2 YFSETQ. Source material: blood. V gene TRBV5-1 combines with J gene TRBJ2-3; 13 bases align to TRBD2. The clonotype comes from a girl aged 2-17 years with multiple sclerosis. CDR3 nucleotides: TGCGCCAGCAGCCAGATACTAGCGGGGGGGACAGATACGCAGTATTTT. Protein: CASSQILAGGTDTQYF.